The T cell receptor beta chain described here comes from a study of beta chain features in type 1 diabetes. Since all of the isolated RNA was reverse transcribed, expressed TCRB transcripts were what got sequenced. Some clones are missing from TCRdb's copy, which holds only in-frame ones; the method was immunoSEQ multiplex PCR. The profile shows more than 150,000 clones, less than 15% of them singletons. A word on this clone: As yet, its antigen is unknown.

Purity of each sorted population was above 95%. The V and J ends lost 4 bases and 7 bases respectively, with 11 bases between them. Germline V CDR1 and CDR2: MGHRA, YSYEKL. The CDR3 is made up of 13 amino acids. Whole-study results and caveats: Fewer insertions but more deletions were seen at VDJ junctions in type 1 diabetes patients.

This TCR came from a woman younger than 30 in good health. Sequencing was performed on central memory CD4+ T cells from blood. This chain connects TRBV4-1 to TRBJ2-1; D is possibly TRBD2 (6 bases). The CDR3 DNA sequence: TGCGCCAGCAGCCCTCGGGGGATGAATGAGCAGTTCTTC. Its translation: CASSPRGMNEQFF.